This TCR beta chain was recovered during a study of T cell repertoires in cytomegalovirus infection. The overall study: The authors used CMV epitopes that were HLA-C-restricted (recently identified) and HLA-B-restricted (well studied). Public signatures in TCR beta pointed to CMV infection and matching HLA type.

TCRdb re-derived calls from the reads in MiXCR, one entry per CDR3 protein. The sample holds about a million distinct CDR3 sequences; approximately 31% are singletons and the top ten take 13%. The CDR3 is 14 amino acids. V dropped 2 bases and J dropped 6 bases, with 11 bases sitting between them. Germline assignment: CDR1 SGHTA and CDR2 FQGNSA. As regards this clonotype: The target antigen is unknown.

The TCR was taken from a human donor in good health (CMV status not recorded). Some clones in this sample may be carry-over from other donors' samples. The chain recombines TRBV7-2 with TRBJ2-1; tentatively, D is TRBD1 (6 bases). This sample comprised cultured CD8+ T cells from PBMCs, obtained from culture after CMV antigen stimulation. The CDR3 is CASSLSVGGNEQFF. As DNA, the CDR3 is TGTGCCAGCAGCTTAAGCGTAGGGGGCAATGAGCAGTTCTTC.